A selection of T cell receptor beta chains follows, all from one sample in a study of T cells in Graves' hyperthyroidism and ophthalmopathy. TCRdb reprocessed the multiplex PCR reads with MiXCR, giving one entry per CDR3 protein. The table records about 580,000 distinct CDR3 sequences, approximately 15% of them present only once. Input material: blood. These receptors all come from a woman in her thirties with Graves' hyperthyroidism that later progressed to Graves' ophthalmopathy. The CDR3 runs from the conserved cysteine through the conserved F or W. The D gene is left open where the match is weak. Clone sizes are given selectively: once, few, many, or a class where the clone is expanded.

clone_size | d_call | j_call | v_call | cdr3_nt | cdr3_aa
. | . | TRBJ2-2 | TRBV29-1 | TGCAGCGTTGTAGTTTGGGGGGAGAACACCGGGGAGCTGGTTTTT | CSVVVWGENTGELVF
few | . | TRBJ2-1 | TRBV15 | TGTGCCACCAGCAGAGATCAGAGCTCCTACAATGAGCAGTTCTTC | CATSRDQSSYNEQFF
many | TRBD2 | TRBJ2-7 | TRBV6-1 | TGTGCCACCGGACTAGCGGGAGTATGGGAGCAGTACTTC | CATGLAGVWEQYF
. | TRBD1 | TRBJ2-1 | TRBV4-1 | TGCGCCAGCAGCCAAAAAGTGGGGACAGGGTATGGAGAGCAGTTCTTC | CASSQKVGTGYGEQFF
many | . | TRBJ1-5 | TRBV30 | TGTGCCTGGAGGGGCGGCGGCAATCAGCCCCAGCATTTT | CAWRGGGNQPQHF
. | TRBD2 | TRBJ2-5 | TRBV15 | TGTGCCACCAGCTTCCGAAGTGGGAGCGGGAGGGCCGGTGTTTCAAAGACCCAGTACTTC | CATSFRSGSGRAGVSKTQYF
. | TRBD2 | TRBJ2-5 | TRBV20-1 | TGCAGTGCTAGAACGCGGGGGGACCCGTACCAAGAGACCCAGTACTTC | CSARTRGDPYQETQYF
many | . | TRBJ1-1 | TRBV9 | TGTGCCAGCAGCGTAGGCAGGGCGAACACTGAAGCTTTCTTT | CASSVGRANTEAFF
many | . | TRBJ1-1 | TRBV29-1 | TGCAGCGTTGAATCGGGGGCGGGTGCCTTGAAGGGCACTGAAGCTTTCTTT | CSVESGAGALKGTEAFF
many | . | TRBJ2-3 | TRBV30 | TGTGCCTGGGGAGCTGGGAGTATGAGAGATACGCAGTATTTT | CAWGAGSMRDTQYF
many | . | TRBJ2-7 | TRBV11-1 | TGTGCCAGCAGTCGACAGGAGGGTTCCTACGAGCAGTACTTC | CASSRQEGSYEQYF
many | . | TRBJ1-1 | TRBV3-1 | TGTGCCAGCAGCCCTACCGACAGCGTAACTGAAGCTTTCTTT | CASSPTDSVTEAFF
many | . | TRBJ1-1 | TRBV27 | TGTGCCAGCAGTATGGGCAAGGGTGGCACTGAAGCTTTCTTT | CASSMGKGGTEAFF
many | . | TRBJ2-5 | TRBV15 | TGTGCCACCAGCAGAGATCGGGGCCCCCCAAGAGCGGCCCAGTACTTC | CATSRDRGPPRAAQYF
many | TRBD1 | TRBJ1-5 | TRBV18 | TGTGCCAGCTCAGCCGGGACAGGGAACAATCAGCCCCAGCATTTT | CASSAGTGNNQPQHF
many | TRBD2 | TRBJ2-1 | TRBV11-3 | TGTGCCAGCAGCCCCTCAACCGGGACTACATACAATGAGCAGTTCTTC | CASSPSTGTTYNEQFF
. | . | TRBJ2-1 | TRBV4-1 | TGCGCCAGCAGCCAACAAGTGGGGCGGCGGGACGCCTACAATGAGCAGTTCTTC | CASSQQVGRRDAYNEQFF
many | . | TRBJ2-5 | TRBV7-9 | TGTGCCAGCAGCCCCGACCTGGAGACCCAGTACTTC | CASSPDLETQYF
few | . | TRBJ1-2 | TRBV4-1 | TGCGCCAGCAGCCAAGATAAGGCGGAGATAAACTATGGCTACACCTTC | CASSQDKAEINYGYTF
. | . | TRBJ2-7 | TRBV9 | TGTGCCAGCAGCGACGAGCCCCTCGGCGAGCAGTACTTC | CASSDEPLGEQYF
. | . | TRBJ2-2 | TRBV29-1 | TGCAGCGTCCAAGCCGGAGGAGGCACCGGGGAGCTGTTTTTT | CSVQAGGGTGELFF
. | . | TRBJ2-2 | TRBV10-3 | TGTGCCATCAGTTGGGACTGGAACACCGGGGAGCTGTTTTTT | CAISWDWNTGELFF
few | . | TRBJ1-1 | TRBV6-1 | TGTGCCAGCACCTCACCGGGGGGGGCCCCTGAAGCTTTCTTT | CASTSPGGAPEAFF
. | TRBD1 | TRBJ2-1 | TRBV7-9 | TGTGCCAGCAGGACGGGACAGGGGGTAAATGAGCAGTTCTTC | CASRTGQGVNEQFF
many | TRBD2 | TRBJ2-7 | TRBV28 | TGTGCCAGCAGTTTATTTGGGCTAGCGGCATCCTACGAGCAGTACTTC | CASSLFGLAASYEQYF
many | . | TRBJ2-5 | TRBV20-1 | TGCAGTGCTACCCGGGAGACCCAGTACTTC | CSATRETQYF
few | . | TRBJ2-7 | TRBV27 | TGTGCCAGCAGGGGGGGTCAAGGGCTCGGCTCCTACGAGCAGTACTTC | CASRGGQGLGSYEQYF
many | . | TRBJ2-3 | TRBV15 | TGTGCCACCAGCAGAGATCCGGCCGGATTAAACACAGATACGCAGTATTTT | CATSRDPAGLNTDTQYF
. | . | TRBJ2-1 | TRBV11-1 | TGTGCCAGCAGCTCGAGAGGGAGAACATTCAGTGAGCAGTTCTTC | CASSSRGRTFSEQFF
many | . | TRBJ2-3 | TRBV7-3 | TGTGCCAGCAGTCACTCCCCTGATACGCAGTATTTT | CASSHSPDTQYF
many | . | TRBJ1-1 | TRBV27 | TGTGCCAGCAGTCCCCCTCCGACGAGGAGAACTGAAGCTTTCTTT | CASSPPPTRRTEAFF
many | . | TRBJ1-2 | TRBV3-1 | TGTGCCAGCAGCCAAGATTTCGCAGGGGCGGACTATGGCTACACCTTC | CASSQDFAGADYGYTF
. | TRBD1 | TRBJ1-2 | TRBV29-1 | TGCAGCGTTGAGGACCCAGGGGGTTATAACTATGGCTACACCTTC | CSVEDPGGYNYGYTF
many | . | TRBJ2-7 | TRBV7-2 | TGTGCCAGCAGCGTTCGTGGGAGCAATCACGAGCAGTACTTC | CASSVRGSNHEQYF
many | . | TRBJ2-5 | TRBV10-3 | TGTGCCATCAGTGACCAAGAGACCCAGTACTTC | CAISDQETQYF
few | . | TRBJ2-3 | TRBV5-6 | TGTGCCAGCAGCCCCGGGACCCCCGCCTCGAATACGCAGTATTTT | CASSPGTPASNTQYF
. | . | TRBJ2-4 | TRBV27 | TGTGCCAGCAGTTTGTCAAGCAGAGAAAACATTCAGTACTTC | CASSLSSRENIQYF
many | . | TRBJ1-1 | TRBV7-9 | TGTGCCAGCAGCTTAGACGGATACACTGAAGCTTTCTTT | CASSLDGYTEAFF
many | TRBD1 | TRBJ1-6 | TRBV7-6 | TGTGCCAGCAGATTGGGACAGGGTAGTTCACCCCTCCACTTT | CASRLGQGSSPLHF
many | TRBD2 | TRBJ2-7 | TRBV6-1 | TGTGCCAGCAGTCCTCGGAGTAGCGGGGGCGGCGAGCAGTACTTC | CASSPRSSGGGEQYF
many | TRBD2 | TRBJ2-1 | TRBV10-3 | TGTGCCATCAGGGCCACTAGCGCGGACAATGAGCAGTTCTTC | CAIRATSADNEQFF